The next 17 T cell receptor beta chains were all read from a single sample in a study of cytomegalovirus exposure and HLA in healthy donors. Primers: 60 Vbeta forward and 13 Jbeta reverse. Measured with immunoSEQ multiplex PCR; TCRdb has only the in-frame clones, and not every one. The repertoire includes 100,000 to 150,000 clones, over 65% of them detected once, and approximately 6.5% sits in the top ten. The material sequenced was PBMCs. These receptors were obtained from a woman aged 40 to 49 in good health and CMV-seronegative.

The chain joins TRBV5-1 to TRBJ1-1, with D unresolved. V lost 0 bases, J lost 4 bases, and 16 bases lay in between. Germline lookup yields CDR1 SGHRS and CDR2 YFSETQ. The CDR3 length is 16 residues. CDR3 protein: CASSLARLSRVTEAFF. The CDR3 DNA is TGCGCCAGCAGCTTGGCGAGGTTATCCCGGGTCACTGAAGCTTTCTTT.

The V call is TRBV5-4, the J call TRBJ1-2; no definite D call. V lost 0 bases and J lost 0, with 6 bases in between. CDR3 length: 14 amino acids. CDR1 is SGHNT, CDR2 YYREEE, per germline (reference sequence). Written as DNA, the CDR3 is TGTGCCAGCAGCTTGGCAGTTCCTAACTATGGCTACACCTTC. The encoded protein is CASSLAVPNYGYTF.

The chain combines TRBV7-2 with TRBJ2-5, with TRBD2 matching over 14 bases. The CDR3 is 15 amino acids. Germline CDR1 and CDR2: SGHTA and FQGNSA. With V trimmed by 4 bases and J by 5 bases, 3 bases remained unmatched. The CDR3 DNA follows: TGTGCCAGCAGCTCCGGACTAGCGGGAGGTGAGACCCAGTACTTC. Translating gives CASSSGLAGGETQYF. The full variable domain, with the rest looked up from reference TRBV7-2 and TRBJ2-5, is GAGVSQSPSNKVTEKGKDVELRCDPISGHTALYWYRQSLGQGLEFLIYFQGNSAPDKSGLPSDRFSAERTGGSVSTLTIQRTQQEDSAVYLCASSSGLAGGETQYFGPGTRLLVL.

About this clone: In the same sample, other DNA sequences code for this CDR3. The chain links TRBV28 to TRBJ2-2, with 12 positions matching TRBD2. The ends lost 6 bases at V and 4 bases at J; junction bases unmatched: 15. The CDR3 extends over 19 amino acids. The germline gives CDR1 MDHEN, CDR2 SYDVKM. The CDR3 nucleotides are TGTGCCAGCAGCTTCGGTTGGTCTAGCGGGAGGGCCCGCACCGGGGAGCTGTTTTTT. Translated, it gives CASSFGWSSGRARTGELFF.

The chain couples TRBV6-1 to TRBJ2-7, with no clear D. Trimming took 3 bases from V and 4 from J, leaving 10 bases between them. This CDR3 has 13 amino acids. Germline CDR1 is MNHNS and CDR2 is SASEGT. The CDR3 protein is CASSDSGWYEQYF. The CDR3 DNA reads as TGTGCCAGCAGTGATTCGGGTTGGTACGAGCAGTACTTC.

The chain's CDR3 is CASSIVLGGNQPQHF. CDR3 sequence (DNA): TGTGCCAGTAGTATAGTCCTGGGGGGGAATCAGCCCCAGCATTTT. The chain employs TRBV19 and TRBJ1-5; D perhaps matches TRBD1 (5 bases). The V end was cut by 1 base, the J end by 4 bases, with 11 bases between. This CDR3 has 15 amino acids. Per the germline V gene, CDR1 is LNHDA and CDR2 is SQIVND (reference sequence).

This clone was detected once. The rearrangement links TRBV9 to TRBJ2-1; 9 nucleotides match TRBD2. Losses at the gene ends were 4 bases for V and 5 bases for J; bases not matched to a gene: 7. The CDR3 loop spans 15 amino acids. Germline V gene sequence: CDR1 SGDLS, CDR2 YYNGEE. CDR3 region: CASSLRLAEHNEQFF. DNA for the CDR3: TGTGCCAGCAGCCTTAGACTAGCGGAACACAATGAGCAGTTCTTC.

The V and J genes are TRBV20-1 and TRBJ1-1; D gene uncertain. The V end lost 1 base, the J end lost 7 bases, and 7 bases lay between the germline ends. The CDR3 is made up of 11 amino acids. Germline V gives CDR1 DFQATT, CDR2 SNEGSKA (reference sequence). CDR3 residues: CSARAEGEAFF. In DNA form, the CDR3 reads TGCAGTGCTAGAGCCGAGGGTGAAGCTTTCTTT.

On this clone: An end of the junction differs from the germline gene, which may be a read error. The chain carries TRBV7-9 and TRBJ2-5; maybe TRBD2 (5 bases). This CDR3 is built from 13 residues. Germline V gene lookup returns CDR1 SEHNR and CDR2 FQNEAQ (reference sequence). The CDR3 coding sequence is TGTTCCAGCAGCGGTTCAGGTTTACGGACCCAGTACTTC. This sequence encodes CSSSGSGLRTQYF. Together with reference TRBV7-9 and TRBJ2-5, the CDR3 gives the full variable domain: DTGVSQNPRHKITKRGQNVTFRCDPISEHNRLYWYRQTLGQGPEFLTYFQNEAQLEKSRLLSDRFSAERPKGSFSTLEIQRTEQGDSAMYLCSSSGSGLRTQYFGPGTRLLVL.

V usage is TRBV5-1 and J usage is TRBJ2-1, with 8 positions matching TRBD1. The CDR3 sequence is 13 residues long. Germline trimming cut 6 bases from V and 4 bases from J; bases unmatched to any gene: 3. In germline, CDR1 is SGHRS, CDR2 YFSETQ. This CDR3 is CASKQGDYNEQFF. The CDR3 DNA reads as TGCGCCAGCAAACAGGGGGATTACAATGAGCAGTTCTTC.

This chain links TRBV10-1 with TRBJ1-1; D is unclear. This CDR3 comprises 13 residues. CDR1 and CDR2 (germline): WNHNN, SYGVQD (reference sequence). Trimming took off 4 bases at V and 7 bases at J, with 13 bases between the two ends. The CDR3 region is CASSAGPGGEAFF. CDR3 sequence (DNA): TGCGCCAGCAGTGCAGGCCCGGGAGGTGAAGCTTTCTTT.

The CDR3 sequence is CASRGTGPVLEQYF. CDR3 DNA sequence: TGTGCCAGCAGGGGGACAGGGCCCGTTCTGGAGCAGTACTTC. This chain joins TRBV2 and TRBJ2-7, with 9 bases aligning to TRBD1. Trimming took 6 bases from V and 7 from J; bases not matched to a gene: 10. In germline, CDR1 is SNHLY, CDR2 FYNNEI. The CDR3 has 14 amino acids.

This chain joins TRBV6-1 and TRBJ1-2, with 7 bases identical to TRBD1. In germline, CDR1 is MNHNS, CDR2 SASEGT. The junction had 8 bases not matched to a gene; V was cut back by 5 bases and J by 8 bases. The CDR3 is 13 residues long. CDR3 in amino acids: CASSWDSFEGYTF. Here the CDR3 DNA reads TGTGCCAGCAGTTGGGACAGCTTCGAGGGCTACACCTTC.

The V call is TRBV27, the J call TRBJ2-1; 8 bases are a match to TRBD2. The CDR3 spans 17 residues. The J segment lost 0 bases and the V segment lost 5 bases, leaving 9 bases of the junction unmatched. CDR1 MNHEY and CDR2 SMNVEV come from the germline V gene (reference sequence). The CDR3 here is CASSPYSGASSYNEQFF. The CDR3 coding sequence is TGTGCCAGCAGTCCATATAGCGGGGCTAGCTCCTACAATGAGCAGTTCTTC.

CDR3 amino acids: CASSLLGGGTGELFF. CDR3 DNA: TGTGCCAGCAGCTTATTAGGGGGGGGCACCGGGGAGCTGTTTTTT. The V gene is TRBV11-3, the J gene TRBJ2-2, with D perhaps TRBD2 (7 bases). The V gene lost 2 bases and the J gene lost 4 bases, with 11 bases spanning the gap. The CDR3 has 15 residues. Germline V lookup: CDR1 SGHNT, CDR2 YENEEA. The variable domain in full, completed from reference TRBV11-3 and TRBJ2-2, reads EAGVVQSPRYKIIEKKQPVAFWCNPISGHNTLYWYLQNLGQGPELLIRYENEEAVDDSQLPKDRFSAERLKGVDSTLKIQPAELGDSAVYLCASSLLGGGTGELFFGEGSRLTVL.

This clone was counted between two and nine times. The chain has TRBV5-1 and TRBJ2-1, with 10 bases fitting TRBD2. The V gene's germline CDR1 is SGHRS and CDR2 YFSETQ. The CDR3 length is 15 residues. J lost 6 bases, V lost 4 bases, and 7 bases had no gene match. CDR3 bases: TGCGCCAGCAGCCTCTCTAGCGGGAGTATCAATGAGCAGTTCTTC. Translation gives CASSLSSGSINEQFF. The full variable domain, rest sourced from reference TRBV5-1 and TRBJ2-1, is KAGVTQTPRYLIKTRGQQVTLSCSPISGHRSVSWYQQTPGQGLQFLFEYFSETQRNKGNFPGRFSGRQFSNSRSEMNVSTLELGDSALYLCASSLSSGSINEQFFGPGTRLTVL.

This chain uses TRBV27 with TRBJ1-1; TRBD1 is a possible D gene (6 bases). The V gene lost 5 bases and the J gene lost 1 base, with 8 bases spanning the gap. Germline V gene data show CDR1 as MNHEY and CDR2 as SMNVEV (reference sequence). CDR3 size: 13 residues. CDR3 in DNA: TGTGCCAGCAGTGTACAGGGGAACACTGAAGCTTTCTTT. Protein product: CASSVQGNTEAFF.